This T cell receptor beta chain derives from a study of T cells in Graves' hyperthyroidism and ophthalmopathy. The CDR3 has 11 residues. V lost 3 bases and J 6 bases, leaving 8 bases between the germline ends. CDR1 is DFQATT and CDR2 is SNEGSKA in the germline V gene (reference sequence). Regions amplified from RNA transcripts were the TCR beta CDR3 regions. HTBI primers were employed in a first-round RT-PCR of the TCR CDR3. TCRdb fed the multiplex PCR reads into MiXCR, producing one record per CDR3 protein. This sample carries approximately 400,000 distinct CDR3 sequences, 25% of them seen once, and the ten largest clones take about 70%. Study findings and constraints: From stable hyperthyroidism, ophthalmopathy was set apart by a 13 V-J model. The blood repertoire included most of the expanded thyroid clonotypes above 0.001.

Patients with uncontrolled infections, other autoimmune diseases, pregnancy or lactation were excluded. Diagnostic decisions used clinical symptoms, serum thyroxine and TRAb, thyroid ultrasound and orbital computed tomography. This clonotype was counted a few times. Its antigen remains unidentified. The genes are TRBV20-1 and TRBJ1-1, with D perhaps matching TRBD1 (5 bases). Material for sequencing was blood. The TCR comes from a man aged 50 or older with Graves' hyperthyroidism. The CDR3 region is CSARVTAEAFF. The CDR3 DNA is TGCAGTGCTAGGGTGACAGCTGAAGCTTTCTTT.